Shown below are 29 T cell receptor beta chains from a single sample sequenced in a study of cytomegalovirus exposure and HLA in healthy donors. Use of 60 Vbeta and 13 Jbeta primers characterized the PCR. The data were produced by immunoSEQ multiplex PCR, yet TCRdb's version contains in-frame clones alone and is incomplete. The sample includes approximately 190,000 clones, 65% to 85% of them seen just once. Sequenced: PBMCs. The receptors were sampled from a man aged 45-65 years in good health and CMV-seronegative.

This sequence joins TRBV2 and TRBJ2-1; 9 nucleotides line up with TRBD2. This CDR3 spans 15 amino acids. The V segment lost 6 bases and the J segment 6 bases; nucleotides outside the gene matches: 9. The germline V gene has CDR1 SNHLY and CDR2 FYNNEI. The CDR3 loop is CASSSGTSSGNEQFF. The CDR3 DNA follows: TGTGCCAGCAGCTCCGGGACTAGCTCAGGCAATGAGCAGTTCTTC.

J is TRBJ2-3 and V is TRBV5-1; D uncertain. Trimming removed 3 bases from V and 10 bases from J, with 9 bases in between. CDR1 and CDR2 from the germline V gene are SGHRS and YFSETQ. The CDR3 is 11 amino acids. The CDR3 sequence: CASSSLAAQYF. The CDR3 coding sequence is TGCGCCAGCAGCTCCCTTGCGGCGCAGTATTTT.

This clone has only one observation. The V gene is TRBV2, the J gene TRBJ1-3, with 7 bases aligning to TRBD1. This CDR3 has 16 amino acids. The junction had 4 bases not matched to a gene; V was cut back by 2 bases and J by 0 bases. Germline V gene lookup returns CDR1 SNHLY and CDR2 FYNNEI. The CDR3 DNA follows: TGTGCCAGCAGTGAATACAGGGGACTCTCTGGAAACACCATATATTTT. It codes for CASSEYRGLSGNTIYF. Drawing the rest from reference TRBV2 and TRBJ1-3, the complete variable domain is EPEVTQTPSHQVTQMGQEVILRCVPISNHLYFYWYRQILGQKVEFLVSFYNNEISEKSEIFDDQFSVERPDGSNFTLKIRSTKLEDSAMYFCASSEYRGLSGNTIYFGEGSWLTVV.

The chain is built from TRBV5-1 and TRBJ2-7; TRBD1 agrees at 7 bases. The V gene end was trimmed by 4 bases and the J gene end by 6 bases; junction bases not matched to a gene: 7. This CDR3 region has 13 residues. CDR1 SGHRS and CDR2 YFSETQ come from the germline V gene. The chain's CDR3 is CASSPIQGTEQYF. The CDR3 coding sequence is TGCGCCAGCAGCCCGATACAGGGGACCGAGCAGTACTTC.

On this clone itself: At one boundary the junction diverges from the germline segment, which might be a read error. Other DNA sequences in this specimen translate into the identical CDR3. This chain connects TRBV7-2 to TRBJ2-2; 9 positions match TRBD2. Germline CDR1 SGHTA, CDR2 FQGNSA. The CDR3 totals 15 residues. The CDR3 spells CASSLAGRNTGELFF. DNA for the CDR3: TGTGCCAGCAGCCTAGCGGGGAGAAACACCGGGGAGCTGTTTTTT.

The V and J genes are TRBV9 and TRBJ1-3, with 9 bases lining up with TRBD1. The ends lost 3 bases at V and 6 bases at J; junction bases unmatched: 1. This CDR3 comprises 13 residues. Looked up from germline, CDR1 is SGDLS and CDR2 is YYNGEE. This CDR3 reads CASSGTGENTIYF. The CDR3 region has the DNA TGTGCCAGCAGCGGGACAGGGGAAAACACCATATATTTT.

This sequence joins TRBV18 and TRBJ2-1; 9 nucleotides align to TRBD1. This CDR3 is 13 amino acids long. J was trimmed by 9 bases and V by 5 bases; bases with no gene match: 5. Germline V lookup: CDR1 KGHSH, CDR2 LQKENI. The CDR3 DNA sequence: TGTGCCAGCTCAACAGGACAGGGGATTGAGCAGTTCTTC. It codes for CASSTGQGIEQFF. The full variable domain, with the rest looked up from reference TRBV18 and TRBJ2-1, is NAGVMQNPRHLVRRRGQEARLRCSPMKGHSHVYWYRQLPEEGLKFMVYLQKENIIDESGMPKERFSAEFPKEGPSILRIQQVVRGDSAAYFCASSTGQGIEQFFGPGTRLTVL.

The chain has TRBV2 and TRBJ2-7; a weak D match, TRBD2 (6 bases). Germline-derived CDR1 and CDR2 are SNHLY and FYNNEI. The CDR3 is made up of 13 amino acids. Trimming stripped 5 bases from V and 5 bases from J, with 13 bases between. CDR3 protein: CASSLWQRDEQYF. CDR3 nucleotides: TGTGCCAGCAGTTTATGGCAGCGGGACGAGCAGTACTTC.

V and J are TRBV5-6 and TRBJ2-2; 7 bases line up with TRBD2. Germline V lookup: CDR1 SGHDT, CDR2 YYEEEE. V trimming: 0 bases; J trimming: 1 base; junction bases outside the gene matches: 3. The CDR3 runs to 16 residues. Here the CDR3 reads CASSLVGGMNTGELFF. Written as DNA, the CDR3 is TGTGCCAGCAGCTTGGTCGGGGGGATGAACACCGGGGAGCTGTTTTTT.

The rearrangement joins TRBV28 to TRBJ1-1, with 7 bases fitting TRBD1. Per the germline V gene, CDR1 is MDHEN and CDR2 is SYDVKM. The CDR3 loop spans 14 amino acids. J gave up 11 bases and V 4 bases, and 13 bases lay outside the gene matches. For the CDR3, the DNA is TGTGCCAGCAGTTCGAGGGGGCCTGAGTTCGGGGCTTTCTTT. Translation gives CASSSRGPEFGAFF.

The rearrangement links TRBV5-1 to TRBJ2-7, with 7 positions matching TRBD2. The length of the CDR3 is 14 residues. The germline V gene has CDR1 SGHRS and CDR2 YFSETQ. With 3 bases clipped from V and 3 bases from J, the junction kept 6 bases outside the gene matches. The CDR3 reads CASSYSSGDYEQYF. The DNA of the CDR3 is TGCGCCAGCAGCTACTCTAGCGGAGACTACGAGCAGTACTTC.

In this sample, this clone turned up once. This rearrangement joins TRBV27 to TRBJ1-5; tentatively, D is TRBD1 (6 bases). This CDR3 has 14 residues. Trimming removed 5 bases at V and 4 bases at J, with 12 bases between. The germline CDR1 and CDR2 sequences are MNHEY and SMNVEV (reference sequence). In nucleotides, the CDR3 is TGTGCCAGCAGTGCGGGGGCCAGGAATCAGCCCCAGCATTTT. Its protein product is CASSAGARNQPQHF.

The chain recombines TRBV4-1 with TRBJ2-5; 9 bases map to TRBD2. The J call may be faulty, since TRBJ2-7 better matches the DNA end. This CDR3 is 14 amino acids long. CDR1 MGHRA and CDR2 YSYEKL come from the germline V gene. CDR3 region: CASSAGGNAYEQYF. CDR3 nucleotide sequence: TGCGCCAGCAGCGCGGGGGGGAATGCCTACGAGCAGTACTTC.

The V and J genes are TRBV29-1 and TRBJ1-1; TRBD1 might be the D (6 bases). Germline V CDR1 and CDR2: SQVTM, ANQGSEA. Trimming stripped 7 bases from V and 2 bases from J, with 11 bases between. The CDR3 spans 12 residues. As DNA, the CDR3 is TGCAGCGCTGGACAGTTCAACACTGAAGCTTTCTTT. Protein sequence: CSAGQFNTEAFF. Full variable domain (remainder filled in from reference TRBV29-1 and TRBJ1-1): SAVISQKPSRDICQRGTSLTIQCQVDSQVTMMFWYRQQPGQSLTLIATANQGSEATYESGFVIDKFPISRPNLTFSTLTVSNMSPEDSSIYLCSAGQFNTEAFFGQGTRLTVV.

The chain couples TRBV11-2 to TRBJ1-4; weak D call: TRBD1 (6 bases). V lost 5 bases, J lost 0 bases, and 22 bases lay in between. The CDR3 sequence is 19 residues long. CDR1 and CDR2 (germline): SGHAT, FQNNGV. CDR3 loop: CASSAGGVRGRTTNEKLFF. CDR3 sequence (DNA): TGTGCCAGCAGCGCGGGGGGCGTCAGAGGGCGGACAACTAATGAAAAACTGTTTTTT.

This rearrangement joins TRBV4-3 to TRBJ2-3; 7 nucleotides line up with TRBD2. This CDR3 is 19 amino acids long. Germline CDR1 is LGHNA and CDR2 is YSLEER. V was pared by 3 bases and J by 7 bases, with 22 bases of the junction left unmatched. The CDR3 DNA sequence: TGCGCCAGCAGCCACCATCGAAGGGGCTCGTCGCGGGGGAGTCATACGCAGTATTTT. Protein sequence: CASSHHRRGSSRGSHTQYF.

The chain links TRBV5-6 to TRBJ2-6; D is possibly TRBD1 (5 bases). The V end lost 4 bases, the J end lost 0 bases, and 8 bases lay between the germline ends. Germline assignment: CDR1 SGHDT and CDR2 YYEEEE. The CDR3 contains 15 residues. CDR3 loop: CASSTTVSGANVLTF. The CDR3 DNA reads as TGTGCCAGCAGCACGACAGTCTCTGGGGCCAACGTCCTGACTTTC.

For the CDR3, the DNA is TGTGCCATCCTCAGTGGTCAGCCCCAGCATTTT. The encoded protein is CAILSGQPQHF. The V call is TRBV6-5, the J call TRBJ1-5; unclear D gene. CDR1 and CDR2 (germline): MNHEY, SVGAGI. V lost 10 bases to trimming and J lost 6 bases, with 10 bases between them. The CDR3 runs 11 residues.

Here the CDR3 DNA reads TGTGCCATCAGTGGCGGGACAGGTAGCACAGATACGCAGTATTTT. Translating it yields CAISGGTGSTDTQYF. The chain joins TRBV10-3 to TRBJ2-3, with 8 nucleotides matching TRBD1. CDR1 and CDR2 (germline): ENHRY, SYGVKD. Trimming removed 4 bases from V and 0 bases from J; junction bases left unmatched: 3. The length of the CDR3 is 15 residues.

V gene TRBV6-5 combines with J gene TRBJ1-1; D is possibly TRBD1 (6 bases). Germline-derived CDR1 and CDR2 are MNHEY and SVGAGI. V dropped 7 bases and J dropped 5 bases, with 11 bases sitting between them. This CDR3 has 12 amino acids. The CDR3 DNA sequence: TGTGCCAGCATGATCGGGACAACTGAAGCTTTCTTT. It is translated as CASMIGTTEAFF.

CDR3 residues: CASSLDLDRGNQPQHF. In nucleotides, the CDR3 is TGTGCCAGCAGCCTCGACCTAGACAGGGGTAATCAGCCCCAGCATTTT. The V and J genes are TRBV11-2 and TRBJ1-5, with 8 bases fitting TRBD1. The length of the CDR3 is 16 residues. Germline loops: CDR1 SGHAT, CDR2 FQNNGV. The trim removed 5 bases at V and 4 bases at J, leaving 10 bases unmatched.

V is TRBV7-2 and J is TRBJ2-3, with 12 bases that match TRBD2. Per the germline V gene, CDR1 is SGHTA and CDR2 is FQGNSA. This CDR3 spans 18 amino acids. The V and J ends lost 5 bases and 5 bases, in that order; junction bases with no gene match: 14. The CDR3 DNA reads TGTGCCAGCAGCGCTTCTCGATGGGCTAGCGGGGGGGGAGATACGCAGTATTTT. Translation gives CASSASRWASGGGDTQYF.

This chain links TRBV12-5 with TRBJ1-6; D may be TRBD1 (5 bases). The V gene lost 10 bases and the J gene lost 6 bases, with 13 bases spanning the gap. The germline V gene encodes CDR1 LGHNT and CDR2 FRNRAP. This CDR3 has 13 residues. The CDR3 is CATWTGGNSPLHF. CDR3 in DNA: TGTGCTACTTGGACGGGGGGTAATTCACCCCTCCACTTT.

The rearrangement uses TRBV2 and TRBJ1-5, with 7 bases matching TRBD1. The V gene's germline CDR1 is SNHLY and CDR2 FYNNEI. This CDR3 has 15 amino acids. V lost 2 bases to trimming and J lost 4 bases; unmatched junction nucleotides: 5. The CDR3 region has the DNA TGTGCCAGCAGTGAATGGCAGGGGGTAAATCAGCCCCAGCATTTT. As protein: CASSEWQGVNQPQHF.

The chain joins TRBV27 to TRBJ1-3; 11 nucleotides line up with TRBD1. The germline gives CDR1 MNHEY, CDR2 SMNVEV (reference sequence). CDR3 size: 15 residues. V lost 6 bases to trimming and J lost 1 base; unmatched junction nucleotides: 2. As DNA, the CDR3 is TGTGCCAGCAGAGGGACAGGGGGTTCTGGAAACACCATATATTTT. This gives the protein CASRGTGGSGNTIYF.

This clone turned up a few times. As DNA, the CDR3 is TGTGCCAGCAGCTTAAGGGGCAGGAACTATGGCTACACCTTC. Translated: CASSLRGRNYGYTF. The V call is TRBV13, the J call TRBJ1-2; a weak D match, TRBD1 (5 bases). V lost 2 bases to trimming and J lost 2 bases, with 9 bases between them. This CDR3 contains 14 residues. Germline V gene sequence: CDR1 PRHDT, CDR2 FYEKMQ (reference sequence).

This chain connects TRBV13 to TRBJ1-4, with TRBD1 identical over 7 bases. The length of the CDR3 is 14 residues. Germline V gene sequence: CDR1 PRHDT, CDR2 FYEKMQ (reference sequence). V trimming: 4 bases; J trimming: 4 bases; junction bases outside the gene matches: 3. The CDR3 DNA sequence: TGTGCCAGCAGCTATACAGGGGATAATGAAAAACTGTTTTTT. Its translation is CASSYTGDNEKLFF.

The genes are TRBV5-5 and TRBJ1-2, with D tentatively TRBD1 (5 bases). The CDR3 spans 15 residues. Trimming shortened V by 7 bases and J by 5 bases, and 21 bases separated the two germline ends. CDR1 SGHKS and CDR2 YYEKEE come from the germline V gene (reference sequence). CDR3 region: CASRPEDKLIYGYTF. Here the CDR3 DNA reads TGTGCCAGCCGCCCCGAGGACAAGTTAATTTATGGCTACACCTTC.

The V and J genes are TRBV6-1 and TRBJ2-7; D is perhaps TRBD2 (6 bases). Looked up from germline, CDR1 is MNHNS and CDR2 is SASEGT. Trimming took off 8 bases at V and 7 bases at J, with 18 bases between the two ends. The CDR3 runs to 13 residues. The CDR3 is CASRKEGRLEQYF. The CDR3 DNA is TGTGCCAGCCGGAAGGAGGGGCGGTTGGAGCAGTACTTC.